The 22 T cell receptor beta chains given below trace back to one sample, sequenced in a study of blood T cell repertoires in COVID-19. Sequencing was performed with immunoSEQ multiplex PCR; in TCRdb, only in-frame clones are kept and a portion is missing. Of almost 350,000 clones in the sample, approximately 89% are singletons; the top ten hold 3.5% to 4%. The sample was peripheral blood. The receptors come from an older woman with COVID-19, enrolled during active disease.

The rearrangement links TRBV6-5 to TRBJ1-3; 7 bases are shared with TRBD1. CDR3 length: 16 amino acids. The V gene's germline CDR1 is MNHEY and CDR2 SVGAGI. V shed 3 bases and J 0 bases; nucleotides not matched to a gene: 5. The DNA for the CDR3 is TGTGCCAGCAGTTATACCGGGACAGACTCTGGAAACACCATATATTTT. Its protein is CASSYTGTDSGNTIYF.

V is TRBV5-1 and J is TRBJ1-1; a possible D gene is TRBD1 (5 bases). Germline V gene sequence: CDR1 SGHRS, CDR2 YFSETQ. The CDR3 has 12 amino acids. Trimming stripped 5 bases from V and 5 bases from J, with 10 bases between. CDR3 region: CASRVGVTEAFF. Written as DNA, the CDR3 is TGCGCCAGCAGGGTAGGGGTAACTGAAGCTTTCTTT.

V usage is TRBV6-6 and J usage is TRBJ1-6, with D perhaps TRBD1 (5 bases). Germline CDR1 reads MNHNY; CDR2 reads SVGAGI (reference sequence). The V end lost 5 bases, the J end lost 5 bases, and 16 bases lay between the germline ends. This CDR3 is built from 16 residues. CDR3 in amino acids: CASSPVPGLHNSPLHF. CDR3 DNA sequence: TGTGCCAGCAGTCCCGTTCCGGGACTGCATAATTCACCCCTCCACTTT.

There are a few counts of this clone. The DNA for the CDR3 is TGTGCCAGCAGTTTACATCCCGGGGACAATCAGCCCCAGCATTTT. The encoded protein is CASSLHPGDNQPQHF. The genes are TRBV28 and TRBJ1-5, with D hard to call. Germline V gene lookup returns CDR1 MDHEN and CDR2 SYDVKM. V lost 2 bases and J 3 bases, leaving 11 bases between the germline ends. CDR3 size: 15 residues.

The chain uses TRBV5-1 and TRBJ2-1, with D possibly being TRBD1 (5 bases). The length of the CDR3 is 15 residues. Trimming removed 5 bases from V and 0 bases from J, with 12 bases in between. CDR1 is SGHRS and CDR2 is YFSETQ in the germline V gene. The DNA for the CDR3 is TGCGCCAGCAGTTTAGGGGCTCCCTCCTACAATGAGCAGTTCTTC. It codes for CASSLGAPSYNEQFF.

The chain joins TRBV5-8 to TRBJ1-2, with D hard to call. CDR1 is SGHTS, CDR2 YDEGEE, per germline. V was cut by 2 bases and J by 4 bases, with 15 bases left in between. CDR3 size: 15 residues. The CDR3 DNA reads TGTGCCAGCAGCTTTTCCTTCGGAGGTACCTATGGCTACACCTTC. It translates to CASSFSFGGTYGYTF. Looking up the rest from reference TRBV5-8 and TRBJ1-2 gives the full variable domain: EAGVTQSPTHLIKTRGQQATLRCSPISGHTSVYWYQQALGLGLQFLLWYDEGEERNRGNFPPRFSGRQFPNYSSELNVNALELEDSALYLCASSFSFGGTYGYTFGSGTRLTVV.

This rearrangement joins TRBV6-1 to TRBJ1-5; 12 positions match TRBD1. Germline trimming cut 2 bases from V and 1 base from J; bases unmatched to any gene: 3. The CDR3 length is 17 residues. From germline, CDR1 is MNHNS and CDR2 SASEGT. The CDR3 DNA sequence: TGTGCCAGCAGTGAACGTGGGACAGGGGGCAGCAATCAGCCCCAGCATTTT. Translation: CASSERGTGGSNQPQHF.

V gene TRBV6-5 combines with J gene TRBJ1-2; possible D gene TRBD1, 6 bases. With 0 bases removed from V and 4 bases from J, the gap between germline ends came to 15 bases. The length of the CDR3 is 16 residues. Germline values: CDR1 MNHEY, CDR2 SVGAGI. The CDR3 sequence is CASSYSTAGASYGYTF. In nucleotides, the CDR3 is TGTGCCAGCAGTTACTCGACAGCAGGGGCTTCCTATGGCTACACCTTC.

The chain has TRBV5-1 and TRBJ1-1; D call uncertain. This CDR3 region has 13 residues. The V end was cut by 3 bases, the J end by 4 bases, with 10 bases between. Germline V gives CDR1 SGHRS, CDR2 YFSETQ. This chain's CDR3 is CASSSDIITEAFF. The CDR3 DNA reads as TGCGCCAGCAGCTCCGACATAATCACTGAAGCTTTCTTT.

The rearrangement links TRBV4-2 to TRBJ2-5, with 13 bases aligning to TRBD2. Germline V lookup: CDR1 LGHNA, CDR2 YNFKEQ. Trimming cost V 4 bases and J 0 bases; bases outside gene matches: 2. The CDR3 is made up of 16 amino acids. For the CDR3, the DNA is TGTGCCAGCAGCCGGGGGACTAGCGGGAACCAAGAGACCCAGTACTTC. Residues: CASSRGTSGNQETQYF.

This clone appeared once. Other nucleotide sequences from this sample produce the same CDR3. The chain carries TRBV29-1 and TRBJ2-7; 10 bases line up with TRBD1. The CDR3 covers 12 residues. The ends lost 4 bases at V and 7 bases at J; junction bases unmatched: 4. Germline CDR1 reads SQVTM; CDR2 reads ANQGSEA. The CDR3 DNA reads as TGCAGCGTTGGACAGGGGGCGCGAGAGCAGTACTTC. Encoded protein: CSVGQGAREQYF.

The V call is TRBV19, the J call TRBJ1-1; 8 bases line up with TRBD1. The CDR3 is made up of 14 amino acids. Looked up from germline, CDR1 is LNHDA and CDR2 is SQIVND (reference sequence). Germline trimming cut 5 bases from V and 3 bases from J; bases unmatched to any gene: 5. The CDR3 sequence is CASSPRTGYTEAFF. DNA of the CDR3: TGTGCCAGTAGTCCTAGGACAGGGTACACTGAAGCTTTCTTT.

This chain links TRBV6-5 with TRBJ2-3; the match to TRBD1 covers 7 bases. The CDR3 sequence is 13 residues long. V dropped 6 bases and J dropped 0; count of bases not matched to a gene: 0. Germline assignment: CDR1 MNHEY and CDR2 SVGAGI. This CDR3 reads CASRTGSTDTQYF. CDR3 nucleotides: TGTGCCAGCAGGACAGGGAGCACAGATACGCAGTATTTT.

This chain joins TRBV10-3 and TRBJ2-4; TRBD2 is a possible D gene (5 bases). With 3 bases removed from V and 5 bases from J, the gap between germline ends came to 26 bases. The CDR3 covers 19 residues. Germline loops: CDR1 ENHRY, CDR2 SYGVKD. In DNA form, the CDR3 reads TGTGCCATCAGTGACCTTGTGGTGTTCATGGTGGAGGTGGAAAACATTCAGTACTTC. It specifies CAISDLVVFMVEVENIQYF.

The rearrangement uses TRBV6-5 and TRBJ1-3; D call uncertain. Per germline, CDR1 MNHEY and CDR2 SVGAGI. This CDR3 comprises 15 residues. The V gene lost 2 bases and the J gene lost 3 bases, with 11 bases spanning the gap. This chain's CDR3 is CASSYAPGGGNTIYF. CDR3 nucleotide sequence: TGTGCCAGCAGTTACGCCCCAGGAGGTGGAAACACCATATATTTT.

The chain combines TRBV27 with TRBJ1-4; D might be TRBD1 (5 bases). The CDR3 contains 14 residues. CDR1 is MNHEY, CDR2 SMNVEV, per germline (reference sequence). V lost 4 bases and J lost 8, with 14 bases in between. CDR3 DNA: TGTGCCAGCAGTTCCCGGGGGTGGAGGGAAAAACTGTTTTTT. It yields the protein CASSSRGWREKLFF.

V gene TRBV7-9 combines with J gene TRBJ2-7; 11 bases are shared with TRBD1. V shed 6 bases and J 4 bases; nucleotides not matched to a gene: 2. CDR3 length equals 13 residues. Germline V gives CDR1 SEHNR, CDR2 FQNEAQ (reference sequence). For the CDR3, the DNA is TGTGCCAGCAGTGGACAGGGGGCTTACGAGCAGTACTTC. As protein: CASSGQGAYEQYF.

The chain links TRBV4-1 to TRBJ1-2; the D gene is possibly TRBD1 (5 bases). The CDR3 contains 15 residues. The germline V gene has CDR1 MGHRA and CDR2 YSYEKL. V lost 1 base and J 4 bases, leaving 13 bases between the germline ends. The CDR3 nucleotides are TGCGCCAGCAGCCAAGGGGCAGGGATAGTCTATGGCTACACCTTC. Amino acids: CASSQGAGIVYGYTF.

This clone was recorded a few times. The chain combines TRBV9 with TRBJ1-1, with no clear D. The ends were cut back, 0 bases at V and 0 bases at J, with 3 bases in the middle. Germline V lookup: CDR1 SGDLS, CDR2 YYNGEE. The CDR3 is 13 residues long. The CDR3 nucleotides are TGTGCCAGCAGCGTAGTCATGAACACTGAAGCTTTCTTT. Translation gives CASSVVMNTEAFF.

In regard to this clone: An end of the junction does not agree with germline; a read error may underlie this. The chain uses TRBV7-7 and TRBJ2-3, with 11 bases identical to TRBD2. Germline V lookup: CDR1 SSHAT, CDR2 FNYEAQ (reference sequence). The CDR3 has 15 amino acids. The chain's CDR3 is CASSLGLADTDTQYF. In DNA form, the CDR3 reads TGTGCTAGCAGCTTGGGACTAGCGGACACAGATACGCAGTATTTT.

This clone was seen once. The chain employs TRBV5-1 and TRBJ1-1, with a tentative D call TRBD1 (6 bases). Trimming removed 0 bases from V and 0 bases from J, with 12 bases in between. This CDR3 contains 16 residues. Germline V gene data show CDR1 as SGHRS and CDR2 as YFSETQ. The CDR3 region has the DNA TGCGCCAGCAGCTTGGGGGGGCCTAGTATGAACACTGAAGCTTTCTTT. Translated: CASSLGGPSMNTEAFF. The full variable domain, in which reference TRBV5-1 and TRBJ1-1 provide the parts outside the CDR3, is KAGVTQTPRYLIKTRGQQVTLSCSPISGHRSVSWYQQTPGQGLQFLFEYFSETQRNKGNFPGRFSGRQFSNSRSEMNVSTLELGDSALYLCASSLGGPSMNTEAFFGQGTRLTVV.

The rearrangement joins TRBV7-2 to TRBJ1-2, with TRBD1 identical over 7 bases. This CDR3 region has 14 residues. CDR1 and CDR2 (germline): SGHTA, FQGNSA. Trimming removed 2 bases from V and 2 bases from J; junction bases left unmatched: 2. Here the CDR3 DNA reads TGTGCCAGCAGCTTAACGGGACAGAACTATGGCTACACCTTC. Protein product: CASSLTGQNYGYTF.